The clone carrying this T cell receptor (beta chain) was seen a handful of times. Its antigen is unidentified. Patients aged 18 to 65 with hyperthyroidism were newly diagnosed, with duration under 2 months. This specimen comes from a study of T cells in Graves' hyperthyroidism and ophthalmopathy. CDR3 length: 16 amino acids. Germline loops: CDR1 SGDLS, CDR2 YYNGEE. V dropped 4 bases and J dropped 4 bases, with 20 bases sitting between them. Using RNA transcripts as the source, TCR beta CDR3 regions were amplified. When the TCR CDR3 underwent first-round RT-PCR, the HTBI primer set was used. Via MiXCR, TCRdb re-called the multiplex PCR reads, giving one row per CDR3 protein. The profile shows about 400,000 distinct CDR3 sequences, 15% to 17% of them singletons. Study-wide results and limits: The majority of expanded thyroid clonotypes above 0.001 also appeared in blood. A model using 13 V-J features told ophthalmopathy apart from stable hyperthyroidism.

The rearrangement uses TRBV9 and TRBJ2-5; D tentatively fits TRBD1 or TRBD2 (5 bases each). Sequenced: blood. This receptor was taken from a woman younger than 30 with Graves' hyperthyroidism that later progressed to Graves' ophthalmopathy. The DNA for the CDR3 is TGTGCCAGCAGCCCCCTCTGGAACGGGGCCCCAGAGACCCAGTACTTC. Amino acid sequence: CASSPLWNGAPETQYF.